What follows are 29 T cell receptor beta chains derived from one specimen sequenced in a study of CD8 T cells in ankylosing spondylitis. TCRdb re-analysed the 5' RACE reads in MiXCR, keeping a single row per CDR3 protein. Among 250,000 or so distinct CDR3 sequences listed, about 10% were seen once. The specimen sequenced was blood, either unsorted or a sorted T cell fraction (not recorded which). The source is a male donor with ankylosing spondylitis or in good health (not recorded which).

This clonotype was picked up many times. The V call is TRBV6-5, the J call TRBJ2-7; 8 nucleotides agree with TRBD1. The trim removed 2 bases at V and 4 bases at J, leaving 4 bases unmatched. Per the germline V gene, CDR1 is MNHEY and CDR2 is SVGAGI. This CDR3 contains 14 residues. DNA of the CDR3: TGTGCCAGCAGTTACCAACAGGGGGAATACGAGCAGTACTTC. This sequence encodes CASSYQQGEYEQYF.

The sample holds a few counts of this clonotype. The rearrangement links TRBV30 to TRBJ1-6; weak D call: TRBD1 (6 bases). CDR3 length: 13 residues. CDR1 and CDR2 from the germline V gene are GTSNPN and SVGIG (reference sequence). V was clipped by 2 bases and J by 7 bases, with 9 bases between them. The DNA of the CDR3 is TGTGCCTGGAGTAAGGGGGGAAATTCACCCCTCCACTTT. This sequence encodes CAWSKGGNSPLHF.

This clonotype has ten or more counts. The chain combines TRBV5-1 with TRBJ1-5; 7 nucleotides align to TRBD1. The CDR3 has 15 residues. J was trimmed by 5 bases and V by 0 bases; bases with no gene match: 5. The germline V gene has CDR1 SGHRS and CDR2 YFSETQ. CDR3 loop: CASSLGTGPYQPQHF. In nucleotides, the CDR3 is TGCGCCAGCAGCTTGGGGACAGGTCCTTATCAGCCCCAGCATTTT.

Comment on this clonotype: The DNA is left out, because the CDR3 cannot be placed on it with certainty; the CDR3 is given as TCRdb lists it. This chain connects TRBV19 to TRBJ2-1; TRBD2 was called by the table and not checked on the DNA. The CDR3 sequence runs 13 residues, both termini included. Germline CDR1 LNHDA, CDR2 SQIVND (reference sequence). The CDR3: CASTSGRYNEQFF.

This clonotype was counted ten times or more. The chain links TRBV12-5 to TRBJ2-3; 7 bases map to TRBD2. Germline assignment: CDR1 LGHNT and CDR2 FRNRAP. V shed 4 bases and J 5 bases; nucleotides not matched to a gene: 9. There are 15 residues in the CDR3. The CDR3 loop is CASGSHGGTRDTQYF. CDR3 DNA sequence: TGTGCTAGTGGTTCCCACGGGGGGACCAGAGATACGCAGTATTTT.

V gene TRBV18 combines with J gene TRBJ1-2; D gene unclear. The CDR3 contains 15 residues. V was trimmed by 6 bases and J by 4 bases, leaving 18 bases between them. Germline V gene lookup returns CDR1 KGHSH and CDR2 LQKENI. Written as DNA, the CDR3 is TGTGCCAGCTCTCCTGGGAGCGGAATACTCTATGGCTACACCTTC. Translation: CASSPGSGILYGYTF. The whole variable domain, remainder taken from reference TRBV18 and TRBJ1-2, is NAGVMQNPRHLVRRRGQEARLRCSPMKGHSHVYWYRQLPEEGLKFMVYLQKENIIDESGMPKERFSAEFPKEGPSILRIQQVVRGDSAAYFCASSPGSGILYGYTFGSGTRLTVV.

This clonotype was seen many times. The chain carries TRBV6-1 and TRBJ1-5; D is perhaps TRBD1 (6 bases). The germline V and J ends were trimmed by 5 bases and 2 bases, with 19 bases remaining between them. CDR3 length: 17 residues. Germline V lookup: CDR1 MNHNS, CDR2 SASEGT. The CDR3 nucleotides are TGTGCCAGCAGTCCGCTTCTTGGGGGGGCAGGCAATCAGCCCCAGCATTTT. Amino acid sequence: CASSPLLGGAGNQPQHF.

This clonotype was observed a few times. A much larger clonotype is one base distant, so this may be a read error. The CDR3 sequence is CVTSRDRGVGTEAFF. The CDR3 coding sequence is TGTGTCACCAGCAGAGATAGGGGAGTGGGAACTGAAGCTTTCTTT. This sequence joins TRBV15 and TRBJ1-1, with D perhaps matching TRBD1 (5 bases). Germline CDR1 and CDR2: LNHNV and YYDKDF (reference sequence). The CDR3 totals 15 residues.

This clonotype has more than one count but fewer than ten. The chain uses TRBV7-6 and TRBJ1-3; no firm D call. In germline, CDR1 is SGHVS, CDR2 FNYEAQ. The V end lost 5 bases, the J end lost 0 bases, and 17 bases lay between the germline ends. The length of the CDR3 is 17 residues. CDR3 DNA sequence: TGTGCCAGCAGCCCGCCTCGGGGATCCACCTCTGGAAACACCATATATTTT. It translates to CASSPPRGSTSGNTIYF.

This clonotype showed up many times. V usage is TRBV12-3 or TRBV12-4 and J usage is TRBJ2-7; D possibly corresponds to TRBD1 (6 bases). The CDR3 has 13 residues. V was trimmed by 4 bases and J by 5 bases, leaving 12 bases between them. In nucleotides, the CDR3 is TGTGCCAGCAGTTGGGGGCTCCTCGACGAGCAGTACTTC. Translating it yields CASSWGLLDEQYF.

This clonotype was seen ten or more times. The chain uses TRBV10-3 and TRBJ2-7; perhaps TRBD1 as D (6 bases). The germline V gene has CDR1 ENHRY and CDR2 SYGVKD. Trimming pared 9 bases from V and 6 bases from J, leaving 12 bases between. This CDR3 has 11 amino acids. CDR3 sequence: CAIARDTEQYF. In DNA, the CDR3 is TGTGCCATTGCTAGGGACACCGAGCAGTACTTC.

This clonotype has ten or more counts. The CDR3 region has the DNA TGTGCCAGCAGCTTGAAGGAAGGGCCCCAGCATTTT. Protein product: CASSLKEGPQHF. The chain couples TRBV5-4 to TRBJ1-5; D unresolved. Per germline, CDR1 SGHNT and CDR2 YYREEE (reference sequence). Trimming pared 1 base from V and 9 bases from J, leaving 8 bases between. This CDR3 is 12 amino acids long.

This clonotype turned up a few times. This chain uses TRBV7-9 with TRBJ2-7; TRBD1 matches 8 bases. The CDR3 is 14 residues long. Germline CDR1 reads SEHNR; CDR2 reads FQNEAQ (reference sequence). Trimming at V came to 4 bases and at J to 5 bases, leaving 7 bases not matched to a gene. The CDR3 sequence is CASSSTGGSDEQYF. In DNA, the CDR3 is TGTGCCAGCAGCTCCACAGGGGGTTCAGACGAGCAGTACTTC.

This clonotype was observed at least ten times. The CDR3 region has the DNA TGCGCCAGCAGCTTAACAGGGAGGTTCACAGATACGCAGTATTTT. Amino acids: CASSLTGRFTDTQYF. V gene TRBV5-1 combines with J gene TRBJ2-3; the D gene could be TRBD1 or TRBD2 (6 bases each). From germline, CDR1 is SGHRS and CDR2 YFSETQ. The CDR3 consists of 15 residues. Trimming stripped 2 bases from V and 2 bases from J, with 12 bases between. Combining the CDR3 with reference TRBV5-1 and TRBJ2-3 gives the whole variable domain KAGVTQTPRYLIKTRGQQVTLSCSPISGHRSVSWYQQTPGQGLQFLFEYFSETQRNKGNFPGRFSGRQFSNSRSEMNVSTLELGDSALYLCASSLTGRFTDTQYFGPGTRLTVL.

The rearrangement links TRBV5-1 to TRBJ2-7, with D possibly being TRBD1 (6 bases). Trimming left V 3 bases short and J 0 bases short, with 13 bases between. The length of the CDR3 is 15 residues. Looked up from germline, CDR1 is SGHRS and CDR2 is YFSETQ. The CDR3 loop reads CASSSLQGISYEQYF. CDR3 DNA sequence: TGCGCCAGCAGCTCGTTACAGGGAATCTCCTACGAGCAGTACTTC.

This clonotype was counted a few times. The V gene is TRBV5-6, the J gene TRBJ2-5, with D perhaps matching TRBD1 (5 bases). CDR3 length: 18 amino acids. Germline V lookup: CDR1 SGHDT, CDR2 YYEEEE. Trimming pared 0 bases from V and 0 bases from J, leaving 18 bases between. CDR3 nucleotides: TGTGCCAGCAGCTTGGGGACCCAGGGCGATTTCTACCAAGAGACCCAGTACTTC. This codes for CASSLGTQGDFYQETQYF.

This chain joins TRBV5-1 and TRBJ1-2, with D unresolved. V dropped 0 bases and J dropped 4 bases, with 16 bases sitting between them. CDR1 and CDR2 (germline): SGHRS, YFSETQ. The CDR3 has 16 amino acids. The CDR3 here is CASSLESGDWGYGYTF. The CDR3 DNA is TGCGCCAGCAGCTTGGAATCCGGAGATTGGGGCTATGGCTACACCTTC.

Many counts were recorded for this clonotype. The CDR3 sequence is CASRERAPSGEAFF. The CDR3 region has the DNA TGTGCCAGCAGGGAGAGGGCCCCGTCGGGGGAGGCTTTCTTT. The chain is built from TRBV12-3 or TRBV12-4 and TRBJ1-1; a weak D match, TRBD1 (5 bases). The V gene lost 6 bases and the J gene lost 11 bases, with 22 bases spanning the gap. The length of the CDR3 is 14 residues.

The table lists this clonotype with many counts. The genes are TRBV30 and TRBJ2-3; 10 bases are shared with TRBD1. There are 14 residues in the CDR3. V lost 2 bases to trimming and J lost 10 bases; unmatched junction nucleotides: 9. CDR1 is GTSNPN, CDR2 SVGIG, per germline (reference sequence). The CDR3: CAWSPGQGLDSQYF. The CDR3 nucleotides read TGTGCCTGGAGTCCGGGACAGGGGCTTGACTCGCAGTATTTT.

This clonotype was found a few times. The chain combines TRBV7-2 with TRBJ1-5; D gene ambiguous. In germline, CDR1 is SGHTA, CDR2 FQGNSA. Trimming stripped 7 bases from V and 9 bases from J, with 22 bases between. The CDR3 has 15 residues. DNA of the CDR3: TGTGCCAGCACTCCAAGTGGCAGTCTTATCATGCCCCAGCATTTT. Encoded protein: CASTPSGSLIMPQHF.

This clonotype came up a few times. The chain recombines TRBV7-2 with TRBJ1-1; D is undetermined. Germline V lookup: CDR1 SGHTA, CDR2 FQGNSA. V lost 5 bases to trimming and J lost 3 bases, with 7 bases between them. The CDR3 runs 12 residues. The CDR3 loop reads CASSGRYTEAFF. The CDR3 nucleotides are TGTGCCAGCAGCGGAAGGTACACTGAAGCTTTCTTT.

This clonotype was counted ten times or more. The CDR3 nucleotides read TGTGCCAGCAGCCCCCTGGGCGGAAGCTCCTACAATGAGCAGTTCTTC. It is translated as CASSPLGGSSYNEQFF. The J gene is TRBJ2-1, the V gene TRBV3-1, with no clear D. CDR3 length equals 16 residues. Germline loops: CDR1 LGHDT, CDR2 YNNKEL (reference sequence). Trimming left V 4 bases short and J 0 bases short, with 13 bases between.

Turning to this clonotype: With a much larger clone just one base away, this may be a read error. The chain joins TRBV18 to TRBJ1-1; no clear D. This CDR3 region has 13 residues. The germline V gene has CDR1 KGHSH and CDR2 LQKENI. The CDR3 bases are TGTGCCAGCTCACCTAGCCCGGGCACTGCAGCTTTCTTT. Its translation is CASSPSPGTAAFF.

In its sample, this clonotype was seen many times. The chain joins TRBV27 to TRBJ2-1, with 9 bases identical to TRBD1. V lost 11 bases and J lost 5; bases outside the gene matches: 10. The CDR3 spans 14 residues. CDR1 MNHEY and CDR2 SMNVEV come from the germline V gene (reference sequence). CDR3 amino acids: CAARGTGRNNEQFF. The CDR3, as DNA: TGTGCCGCGCGGGGGACAGGGAGGAACAATGAGCAGTTCTTC.

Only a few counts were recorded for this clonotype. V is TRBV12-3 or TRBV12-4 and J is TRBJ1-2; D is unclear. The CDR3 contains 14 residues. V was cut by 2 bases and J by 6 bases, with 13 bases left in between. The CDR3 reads CASSLPGIPHGYTF. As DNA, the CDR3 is TGTGCCAGCAGTTTACCGGGAATCCCCCATGGCTACACCTTC.

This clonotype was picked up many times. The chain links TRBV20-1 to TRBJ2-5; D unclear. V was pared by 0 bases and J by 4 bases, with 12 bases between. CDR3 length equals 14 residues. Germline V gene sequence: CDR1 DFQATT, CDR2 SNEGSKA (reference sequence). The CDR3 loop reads CSARESMERETQYF. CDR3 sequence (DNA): TGCAGTGCTAGAGAGAGCATGGAAAGAGAGACCCAGTACTTC.

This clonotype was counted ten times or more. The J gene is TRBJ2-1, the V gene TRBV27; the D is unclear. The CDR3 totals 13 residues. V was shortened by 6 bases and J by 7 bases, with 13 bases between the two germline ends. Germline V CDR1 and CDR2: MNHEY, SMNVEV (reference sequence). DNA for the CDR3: TGTGCCAGCAGCTATACTCCGGTTAATGAGCAGTTCTTC. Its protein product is CASSYTPVNEQFF.

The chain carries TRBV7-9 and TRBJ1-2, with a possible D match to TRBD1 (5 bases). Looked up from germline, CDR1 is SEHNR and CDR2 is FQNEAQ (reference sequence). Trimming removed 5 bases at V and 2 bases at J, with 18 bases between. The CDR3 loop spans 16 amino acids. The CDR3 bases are TGTGCCAGCAGCCGAAGTCCGGGACGTAGCAACTATGGCTACACCTTC. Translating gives CASSRSPGRSNYGYTF.

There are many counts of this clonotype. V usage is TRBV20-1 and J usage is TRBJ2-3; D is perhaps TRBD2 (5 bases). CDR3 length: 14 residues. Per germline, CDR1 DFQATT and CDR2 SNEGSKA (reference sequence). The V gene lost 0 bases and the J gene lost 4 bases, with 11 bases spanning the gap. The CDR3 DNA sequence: TGCAGTGCTAGAGATTGGCTAGCTGCAGATACGCAGTATTTT. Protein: CSARDWLAADTQYF.